This T cell receptor (beta chain) comes out of a study of shared clonotypes between healthy human individuals. Study observations and caveats: In general, naive subsets displayed greater estimated richness than memory subsets did.

The CDR3 length is 13 residues. Germline CDR1 reads MNHNS; CDR2 reads SASEGT. The V end lost 7 bases, the J end lost 2 bases, and 12 bases lay between the germline ends. With regard to this clone: As yet, its antigen is unknown.

Sequencing was performed with immunoSEQ multiplex PCR; in TCRdb, only in-frame clones are kept and a portion is missing. The data hold more than 2 million clones, with approximately 96% observed a single time. The receptor was isolated from a man aged 18 to 29 in good health. The chain carries TRBV6-1 and TRBJ2-7; possible D gene TRBD1, 6 bases. The sequencing input was naive CD4+ T cells sorted from blood. Subset given: CD45RA+ positively selected. The DNA of the CDR3 is TGTGCCAGCAACGGACAGAACGCCTACGAGCAGTACTTC. This gives the protein CASNGQNAYEQYF.